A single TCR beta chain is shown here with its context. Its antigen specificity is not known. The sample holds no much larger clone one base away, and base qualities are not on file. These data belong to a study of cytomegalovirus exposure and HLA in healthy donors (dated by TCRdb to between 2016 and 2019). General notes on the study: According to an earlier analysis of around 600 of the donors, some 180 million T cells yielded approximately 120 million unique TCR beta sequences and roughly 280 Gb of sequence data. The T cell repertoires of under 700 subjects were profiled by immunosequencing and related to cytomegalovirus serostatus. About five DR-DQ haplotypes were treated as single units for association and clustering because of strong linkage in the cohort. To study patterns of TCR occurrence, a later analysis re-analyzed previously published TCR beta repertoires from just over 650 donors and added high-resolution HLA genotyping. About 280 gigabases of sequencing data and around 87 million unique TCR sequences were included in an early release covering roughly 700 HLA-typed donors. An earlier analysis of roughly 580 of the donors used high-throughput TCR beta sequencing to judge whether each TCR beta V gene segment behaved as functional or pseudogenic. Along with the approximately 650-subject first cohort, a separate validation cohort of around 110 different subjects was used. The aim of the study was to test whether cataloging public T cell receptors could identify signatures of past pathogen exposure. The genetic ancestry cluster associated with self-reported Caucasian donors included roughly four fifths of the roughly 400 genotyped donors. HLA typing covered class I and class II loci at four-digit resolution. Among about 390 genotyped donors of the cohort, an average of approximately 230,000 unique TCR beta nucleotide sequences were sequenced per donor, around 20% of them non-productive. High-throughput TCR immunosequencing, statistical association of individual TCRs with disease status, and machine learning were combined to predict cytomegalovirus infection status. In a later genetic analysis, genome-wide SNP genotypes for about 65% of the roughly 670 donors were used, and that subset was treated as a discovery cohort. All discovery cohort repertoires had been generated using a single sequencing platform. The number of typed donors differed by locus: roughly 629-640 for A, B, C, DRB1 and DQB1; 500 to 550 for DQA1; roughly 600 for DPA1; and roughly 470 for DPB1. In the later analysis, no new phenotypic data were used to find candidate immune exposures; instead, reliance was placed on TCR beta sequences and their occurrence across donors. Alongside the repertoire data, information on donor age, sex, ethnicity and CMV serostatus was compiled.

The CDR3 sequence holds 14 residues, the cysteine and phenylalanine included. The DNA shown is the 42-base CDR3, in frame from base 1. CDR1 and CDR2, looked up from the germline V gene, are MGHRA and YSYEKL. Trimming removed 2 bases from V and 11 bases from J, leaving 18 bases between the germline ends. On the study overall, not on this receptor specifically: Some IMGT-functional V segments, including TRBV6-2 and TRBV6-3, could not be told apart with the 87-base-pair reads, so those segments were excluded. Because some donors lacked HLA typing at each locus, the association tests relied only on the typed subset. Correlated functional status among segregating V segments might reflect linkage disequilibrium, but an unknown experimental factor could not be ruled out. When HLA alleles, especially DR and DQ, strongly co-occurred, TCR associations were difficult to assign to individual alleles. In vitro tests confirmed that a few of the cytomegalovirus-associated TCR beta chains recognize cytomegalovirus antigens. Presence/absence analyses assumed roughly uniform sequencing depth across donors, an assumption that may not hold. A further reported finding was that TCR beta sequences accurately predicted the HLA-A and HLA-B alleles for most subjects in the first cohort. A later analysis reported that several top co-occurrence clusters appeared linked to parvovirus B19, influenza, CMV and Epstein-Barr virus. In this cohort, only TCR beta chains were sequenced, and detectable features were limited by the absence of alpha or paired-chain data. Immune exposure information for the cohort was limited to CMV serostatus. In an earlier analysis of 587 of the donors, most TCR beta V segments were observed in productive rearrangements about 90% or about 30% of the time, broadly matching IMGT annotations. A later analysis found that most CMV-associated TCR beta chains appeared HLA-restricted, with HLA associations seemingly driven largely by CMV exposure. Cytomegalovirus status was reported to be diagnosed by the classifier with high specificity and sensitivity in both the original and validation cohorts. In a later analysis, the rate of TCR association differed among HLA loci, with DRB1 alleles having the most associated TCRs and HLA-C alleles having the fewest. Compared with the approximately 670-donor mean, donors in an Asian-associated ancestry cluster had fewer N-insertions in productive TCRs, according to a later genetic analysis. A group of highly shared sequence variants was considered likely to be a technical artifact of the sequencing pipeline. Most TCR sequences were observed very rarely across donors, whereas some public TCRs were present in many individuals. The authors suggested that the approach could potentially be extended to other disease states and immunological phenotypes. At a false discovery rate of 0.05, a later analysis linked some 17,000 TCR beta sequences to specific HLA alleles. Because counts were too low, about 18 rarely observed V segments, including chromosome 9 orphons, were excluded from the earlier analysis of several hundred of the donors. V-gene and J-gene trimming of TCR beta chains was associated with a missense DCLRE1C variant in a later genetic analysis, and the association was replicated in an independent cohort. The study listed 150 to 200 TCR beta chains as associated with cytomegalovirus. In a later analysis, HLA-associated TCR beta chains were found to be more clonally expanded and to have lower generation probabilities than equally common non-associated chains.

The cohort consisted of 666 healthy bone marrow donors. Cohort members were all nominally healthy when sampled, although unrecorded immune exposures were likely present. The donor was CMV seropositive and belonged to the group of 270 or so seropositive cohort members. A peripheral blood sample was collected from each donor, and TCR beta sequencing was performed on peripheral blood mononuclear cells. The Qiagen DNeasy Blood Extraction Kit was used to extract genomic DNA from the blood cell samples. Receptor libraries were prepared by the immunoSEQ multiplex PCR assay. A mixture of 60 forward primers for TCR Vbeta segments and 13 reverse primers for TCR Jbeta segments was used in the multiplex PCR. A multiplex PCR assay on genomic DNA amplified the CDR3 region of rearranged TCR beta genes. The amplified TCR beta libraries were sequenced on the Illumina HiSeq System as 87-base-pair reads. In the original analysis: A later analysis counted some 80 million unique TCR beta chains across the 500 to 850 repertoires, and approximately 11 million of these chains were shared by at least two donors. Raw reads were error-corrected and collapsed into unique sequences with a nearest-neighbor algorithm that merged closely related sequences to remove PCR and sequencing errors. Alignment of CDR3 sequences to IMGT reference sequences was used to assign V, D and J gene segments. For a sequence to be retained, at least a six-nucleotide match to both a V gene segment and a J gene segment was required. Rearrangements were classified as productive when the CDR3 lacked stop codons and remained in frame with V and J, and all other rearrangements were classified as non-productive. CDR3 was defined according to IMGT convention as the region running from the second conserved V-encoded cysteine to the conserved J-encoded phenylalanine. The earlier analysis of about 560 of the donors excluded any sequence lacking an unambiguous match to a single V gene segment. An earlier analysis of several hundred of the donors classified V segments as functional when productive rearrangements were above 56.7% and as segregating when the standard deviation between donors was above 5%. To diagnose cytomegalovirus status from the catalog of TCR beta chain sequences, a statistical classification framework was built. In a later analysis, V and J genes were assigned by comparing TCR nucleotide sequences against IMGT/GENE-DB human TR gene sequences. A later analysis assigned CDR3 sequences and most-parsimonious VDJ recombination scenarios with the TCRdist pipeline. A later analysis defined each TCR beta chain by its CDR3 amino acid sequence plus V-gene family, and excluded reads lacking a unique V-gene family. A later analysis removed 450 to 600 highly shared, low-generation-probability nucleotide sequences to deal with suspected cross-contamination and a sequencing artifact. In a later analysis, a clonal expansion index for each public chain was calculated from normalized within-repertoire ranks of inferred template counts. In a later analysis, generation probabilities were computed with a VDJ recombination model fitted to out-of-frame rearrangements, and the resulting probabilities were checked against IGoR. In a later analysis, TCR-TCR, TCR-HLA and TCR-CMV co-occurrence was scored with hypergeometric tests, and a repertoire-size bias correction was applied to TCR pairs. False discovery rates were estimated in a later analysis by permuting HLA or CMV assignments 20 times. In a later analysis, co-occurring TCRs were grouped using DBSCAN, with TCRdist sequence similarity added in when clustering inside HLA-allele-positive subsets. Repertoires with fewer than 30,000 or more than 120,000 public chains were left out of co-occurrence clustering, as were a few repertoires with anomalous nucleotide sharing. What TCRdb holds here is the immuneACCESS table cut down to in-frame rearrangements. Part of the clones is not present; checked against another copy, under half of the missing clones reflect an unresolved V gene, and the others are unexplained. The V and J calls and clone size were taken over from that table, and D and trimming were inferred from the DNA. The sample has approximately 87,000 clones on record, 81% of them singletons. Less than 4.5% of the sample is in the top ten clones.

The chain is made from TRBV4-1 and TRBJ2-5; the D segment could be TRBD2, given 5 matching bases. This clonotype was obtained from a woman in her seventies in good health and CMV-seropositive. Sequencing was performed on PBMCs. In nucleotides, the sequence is TGCGCCAGCAGCCAACCCGGGCGAGGGTGGGAGCAGTACTTC. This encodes CASSQPGRGWEQYF.